A single sample is the source of the 13 T cell receptor beta chains below, sequenced in a study of Ad26.COV2.S vaccination and SARS-CoV-2 variants. The method was immunoSEQ multiplex PCR; TCRdb's version includes in-frame clones alone and lacks a portion of them. The data hold fewer than 800,000 clones, with about 90% observed a single time. Specified treatment: around 19 received Ad26.COV2.S at low or high dose, single or two shots; five or six received placebo; per-sample allocation not given. Material that was analyzed had been drawn on day 63 after the first vaccine or placebo injection. This sample comprised peripheral blood, obtained in a trial of Ad26.COV2.S vaccine versus placebo. These receptors came from a person between 18 and 60 years old who received the Ad26.COV2.S COVID-19 vaccine or a placebo.

This clone was picked up a small number of times. The V call is TRBV5-6, the J call TRBJ2-2; TRBD1 is a possible D gene (5 bases). The germline CDR1 and CDR2 sequences are SGHDT and YYEEEE. V was shortened by 2 bases and J by 4 bases, with 12 bases between the two germline ends. The CDR3 sequence is 15 residues long. The CDR3 sequence: CASSLLGVGTGELFF. The CDR3 nucleotides read TGTGCCAGCAGCTTATTAGGGGTGGGCACCGGGGAGCTGTTTTTT.

This clone was observed a few times. The chain uses TRBV3-1 (or the pseudogene TRBV3-2) and TRBJ1-1; D unresolved. Germline V gene data show CDR1 as LGHDT and CDR2 as YNNKEL (reference sequence). The CDR3 covers 14 residues. Between the trimmed V and J ends, which lost 3 bases and 0 bases, there was a span of 8 bases. The DNA for the CDR3 is TGTGCCAGCAGCCACCTGTTCATGAACACTGAAGCTTTCTTT. As protein: CASSHLFMNTEAFF.

The J gene is TRBJ2-1, the V gene TRBV6-5; no definite D call. Between the trimmed V and J ends, which lost 2 bases and 3 bases, there was a span of 11 bases. Germline CDR1 is MNHEY and CDR2 is SVGAGI. CDR3 length: 15 residues. The CDR3 DNA reads as TGTGCCAGCAGTTACAACACTCCTCGCTACAATGAGCAGTTCTTC. It specifies CASSYNTPRYNEQFF.

The gene calls are TRBV30 and TRBJ1-1; D is unresolved. The CDR3 loop spans 12 amino acids. Germline V gene data show CDR1 as GTSNPN and CDR2 as SVGIG (reference sequence). Trimming pared 2 bases from V and 3 bases from J, leaving 7 bases between. DNA for the CDR3: TGTGCCTGGAGTCCAACTTACACTGAAGCTTTCTTT. It specifies CAWSPTYTEAFF.

This clone was seen a single time. CDR3 sequence reads: CASTPRTSGRTDTQYF. The CDR3 nucleotides read TGTGCCAGTACCCCCAGGACTAGCGGGCGCACAGATACGCAGTATTTT. The chain combines TRBV19 with TRBJ2-3, with 11 nucleotides matching TRBD2. The CDR3 sequence is 16 residues long. V lost 7 bases, J lost 1 base, and 7 bases stayed unmatched. Germline V gene lookup returns CDR1 LNHDA and CDR2 SQIVND (reference sequence).

This clone was seen a few times. The gene calls are TRBV6-2 or TRBV6-3 and TRBJ1-4; no firm D call. This CDR3 is built from 12 residues. V lost 4 bases and J 5 bases, leaving 5 bases between the germline ends. CDR1 MNHEY and CDR2 SVGEGT come from the germline V gene. This CDR3 reads CASSLTNEKLFF. For the CDR3, the DNA is TGTGCCAGCAGTTTAACCAATGAAAAACTGTTTTTT.

The chain is built from TRBV12-3 or TRBV12-4 and TRBJ1-1; D is unclear. Trimming left V 7 bases short and J 4 bases short, with 13 bases between. The CDR3 contains 13 residues. Here the CDR3 DNA reads TGTGCCAGCAACATCGACCTAAGCACTGAAGCTTTCTTT. Translation: CASNIDLSTEAFF.

The chain uses TRBV19 and TRBJ2-5; D ambiguous. Germline V CDR1 and CDR2: LNHDA, SQIVND (reference sequence). Trimming took off 1 base at V and 1 base at J, with 7 bases between the two ends. The CDR3 runs to 14 residues. The CDR3 loop is CASSIVYSQETQYF. The CDR3 DNA reads TGTGCCAGTAGTATAGTATACAGCCAAGAGACCCAGTACTTC.

The chain recombines TRBV6-2 or TRBV6-3 with TRBJ1-2; D unresolved. CDR1 and CDR2 (germline): MNHEY, SVGEGT. The CDR3 is made up of 12 amino acids. The V gene lost 5 bases and the J gene lost 12 bases, with 16 bases spanning the gap. CDR3 sequence: CASSLLGEVDTF. Here the CDR3 DNA reads TGTGCCAGCAGTCTCCTCGGGGAGGTTGACACCTTC.

J is TRBJ2-1 and V is TRBV24-1; 11 nucleotides line up with TRBD2. The junction had 7 bases not matched to a gene; V was cut back by 6 bases and J by 7 bases. CDR1 and CDR2 from the germline V gene are KGHDR and SFDVKD. The CDR3 length is 15 residues. The CDR3 protein is CATSRTSGLRNEQFF. The CDR3 coding sequence is TGTGCCACCAGTCGGACTAGCGGGCTACGAAATGAGCAGTTCTTC.

This clone occurred a few times. The V gene is TRBV5-6, the J gene TRBJ1-1, with TRBD1 identical over 7 bases. Germline V gives CDR1 SGHDT, CDR2 YYEEEE. V lost 4 bases and J lost 4; bases outside the gene matches: 7. The CDR3 has 14 amino acids. The CDR3: CASSPRDSRTEAFF. In DNA, the CDR3 is TGTGCCAGCAGCCCCCGGGACAGTCGCACTGAAGCTTTCTTT.

About this clone: The same CDR3 also results from other DNA sequences found in this sample. The rearrangement uses TRBV12-3 or TRBV12-4 and TRBJ1-1; perhaps TRBD1 as D (5 bases). The CDR3 length is 12 residues. With 6 bases removed from V and 3 bases from J, the gap between germline ends came to 8 bases. The CDR3 nucleotides are TGTGCCAGCAGCCTAGGGGACACTGAAGCTTTCTTT. It codes for CASSLGDTEAFF.

This chain uses TRBV19 with TRBJ2-6; perhaps TRBD2 as D (6 bases). Germline CDR1 and CDR2: LNHDA and SQIVND (reference sequence). V lost 6 bases and J 2 bases, leaving 11 bases between the germline ends. This CDR3 is 15 amino acids long. CDR3 in DNA: TGTGCCAGTAGGTCCGGGAGCGCTGGGGCCAACGTCCTGACTTTC. Amino acids: CASRSGSAGANVLTF.